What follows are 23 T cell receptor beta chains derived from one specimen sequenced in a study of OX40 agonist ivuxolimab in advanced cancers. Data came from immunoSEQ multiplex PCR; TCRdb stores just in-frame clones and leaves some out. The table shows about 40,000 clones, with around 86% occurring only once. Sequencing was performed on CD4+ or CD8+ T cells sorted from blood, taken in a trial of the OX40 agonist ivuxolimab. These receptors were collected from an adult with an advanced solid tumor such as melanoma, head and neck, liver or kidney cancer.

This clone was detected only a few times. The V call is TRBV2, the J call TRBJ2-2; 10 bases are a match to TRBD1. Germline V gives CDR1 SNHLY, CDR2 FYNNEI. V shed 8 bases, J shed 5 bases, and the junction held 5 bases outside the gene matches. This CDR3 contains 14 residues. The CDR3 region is CASRDRGYTGELFF. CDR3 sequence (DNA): TGTGCCAGCCGGGACAGGGGTTATACCGGGGAGCTGTTTTTT.

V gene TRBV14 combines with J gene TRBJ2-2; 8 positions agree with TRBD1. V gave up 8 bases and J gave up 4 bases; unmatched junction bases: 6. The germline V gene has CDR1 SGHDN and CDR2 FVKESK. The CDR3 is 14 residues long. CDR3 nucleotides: TGTGCCAGCTCCGGGACAGGAGTCACCGGGGAGCTGTTTTTT. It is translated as CASSGTGVTGELFF.

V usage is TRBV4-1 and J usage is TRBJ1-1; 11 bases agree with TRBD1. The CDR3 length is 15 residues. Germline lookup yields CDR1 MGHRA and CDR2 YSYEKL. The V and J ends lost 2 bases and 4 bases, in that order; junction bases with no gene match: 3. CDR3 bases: TGCGCCAGCAGCCAAATGGGACAGGGGGGCACTGAAGCTTTCTTT. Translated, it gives CASSQMGQGGTEAFF.

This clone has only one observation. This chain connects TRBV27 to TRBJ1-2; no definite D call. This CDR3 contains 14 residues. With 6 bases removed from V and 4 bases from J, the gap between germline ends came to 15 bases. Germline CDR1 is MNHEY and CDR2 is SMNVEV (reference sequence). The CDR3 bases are TGTGCCAGCAGGCCCTCGGGCAGCCTCTATGGCTACACCTTC. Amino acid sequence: CASRPSGSLYGYTF.

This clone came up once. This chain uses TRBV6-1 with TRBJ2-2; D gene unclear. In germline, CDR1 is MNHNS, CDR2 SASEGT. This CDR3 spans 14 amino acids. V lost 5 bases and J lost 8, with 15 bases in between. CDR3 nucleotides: TGTGCCAGCAGTCTCAACCCCTTTTCGGGGGAGCTGTTTTTT. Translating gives CASSLNPFSGELFF.

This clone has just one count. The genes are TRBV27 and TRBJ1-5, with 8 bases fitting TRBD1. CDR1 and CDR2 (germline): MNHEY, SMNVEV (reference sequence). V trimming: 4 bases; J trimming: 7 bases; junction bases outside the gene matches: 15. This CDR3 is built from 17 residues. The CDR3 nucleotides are TGTGCCAGCAGTTCCGGACAGGGCCCCCTTAAAGGCCAGCCCCAGCATTTT. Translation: CASSSGQGPLKGQPQHF.

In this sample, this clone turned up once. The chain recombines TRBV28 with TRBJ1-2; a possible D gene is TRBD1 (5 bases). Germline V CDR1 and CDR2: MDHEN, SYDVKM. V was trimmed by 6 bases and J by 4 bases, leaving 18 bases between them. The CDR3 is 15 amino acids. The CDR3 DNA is TGTGCCAGCAGCAACCTGGGGGGTATCGGCTATGGCTACACCTTC. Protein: CASSNLGGIGYGYTF.

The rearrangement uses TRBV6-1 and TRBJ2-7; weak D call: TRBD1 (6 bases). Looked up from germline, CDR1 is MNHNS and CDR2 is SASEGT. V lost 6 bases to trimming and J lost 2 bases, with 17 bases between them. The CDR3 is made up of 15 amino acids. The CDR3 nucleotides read TGTGCCAGCAGCCACCCCTGGGGGCAGCCCTACGAGCAGTACGTC. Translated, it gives CASSHPWGQPYEQYV.

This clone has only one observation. CDR3 sequence: CASSEELTSNQPQHF. For the CDR3, the DNA is TGTGCCAGCAGTGAAGAGCTTACTAGCAATCAGCCCCAGCATTTT. The V call is TRBV2, the J call TRBJ1-5; D uncertain. The CDR3 runs 15 residues. Per the germline V gene, CDR1 is SNHLY and CDR2 is FYNNEI. V gave up 1 base and J gave up 0 bases, with 7 bases separating them. Full variable domain (outside the CDR3, taken from reference TRBV2 and TRBJ1-5): EPEVTQTPSHQVTQMGQEVILRCVPISNHLYFYWYRQILGQKVEFLVSFYNNEISEKSEIFDDQFSVERPDGSNFTLKIRSTKLEDSAMYFCASSEELTSNQPQHFGDGTRLSIL.

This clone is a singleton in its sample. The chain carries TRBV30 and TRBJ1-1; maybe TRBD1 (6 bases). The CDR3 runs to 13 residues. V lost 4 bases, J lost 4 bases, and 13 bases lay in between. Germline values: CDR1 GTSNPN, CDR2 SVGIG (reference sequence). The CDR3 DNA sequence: TGTGCCTGGAATGTAAGGGGGAGCACTGAAGCTTTCTTT. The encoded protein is CAWNVRGSTEAFF.

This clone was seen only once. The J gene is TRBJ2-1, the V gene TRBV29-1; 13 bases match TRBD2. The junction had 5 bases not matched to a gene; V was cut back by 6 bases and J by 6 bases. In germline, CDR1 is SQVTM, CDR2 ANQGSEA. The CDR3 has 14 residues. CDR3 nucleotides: TGCAGCGTCGACCGGACTAGCGGGAGCAATGAGCAGTTCTTC. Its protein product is CSVDRTSGSNEQFF.

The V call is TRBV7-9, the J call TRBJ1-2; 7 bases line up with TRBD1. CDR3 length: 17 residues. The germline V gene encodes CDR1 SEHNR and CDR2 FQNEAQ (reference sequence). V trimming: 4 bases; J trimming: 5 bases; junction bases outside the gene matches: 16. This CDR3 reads CASSSSGGTISAYGYTF. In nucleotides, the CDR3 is TGTGCCAGCAGCTCCTCAGGGGGAACAATCTCGGCATATGGCTACACCTTC.

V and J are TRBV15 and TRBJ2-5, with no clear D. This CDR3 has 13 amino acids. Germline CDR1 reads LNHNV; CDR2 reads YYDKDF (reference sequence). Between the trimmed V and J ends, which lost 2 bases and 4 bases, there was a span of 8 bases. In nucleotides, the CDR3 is TGTGCCACCAGCAGATTACAAGGAGAGACCCAGTACTTC. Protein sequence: CATSRLQGETQYF.

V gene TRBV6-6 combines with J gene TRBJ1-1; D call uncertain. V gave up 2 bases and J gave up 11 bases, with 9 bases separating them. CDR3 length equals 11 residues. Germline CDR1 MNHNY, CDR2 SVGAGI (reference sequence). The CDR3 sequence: CASSYGNWAFF. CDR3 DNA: TGTGCCAGCAGTTACGGCAACTGGGCTTTCTTT.

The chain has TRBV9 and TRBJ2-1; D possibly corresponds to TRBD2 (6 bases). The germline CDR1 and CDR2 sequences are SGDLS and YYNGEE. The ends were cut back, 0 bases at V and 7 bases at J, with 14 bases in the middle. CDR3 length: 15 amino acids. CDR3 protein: CASSVEGTVCNEQFF. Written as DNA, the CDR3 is TGTGCCAGCAGCGTAGAAGGGACTGTCTGTAATGAGCAGTTCTTC.

This CDR3 reads CASSLTPTGSTDTQYF. In nucleotides, the CDR3 is TGTGCCAGCAGTTTAACCCCCACCGGAAGCACAGATACGCAGTATTTT. The rearrangement links TRBV6-6 to TRBJ2-3, with D unresolved. Germline CDR1 is MNHNY and CDR2 is SVGAGI (reference sequence). Trimming removed 4 bases from V and 0 bases from J, with 14 bases in between. The CDR3 spans 16 residues.

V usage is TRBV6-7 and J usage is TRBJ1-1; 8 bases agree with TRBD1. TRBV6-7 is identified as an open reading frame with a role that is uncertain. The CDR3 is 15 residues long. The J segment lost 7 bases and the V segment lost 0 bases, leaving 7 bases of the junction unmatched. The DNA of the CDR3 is TGTGCCAGCAGTTACTCGATGGACAGGGTCGGTGAAGCTTTCTTT. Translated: CASSYSMDRVGEAFF.

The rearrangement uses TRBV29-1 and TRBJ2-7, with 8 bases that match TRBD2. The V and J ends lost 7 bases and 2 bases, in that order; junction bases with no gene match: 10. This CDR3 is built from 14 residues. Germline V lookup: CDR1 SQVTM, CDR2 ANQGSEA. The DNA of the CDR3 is TGCAGCGCCGAGGCGAGCGGGAGTACCTACGAGCAGTACTTC. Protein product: CSAEASGSTYEQYF.

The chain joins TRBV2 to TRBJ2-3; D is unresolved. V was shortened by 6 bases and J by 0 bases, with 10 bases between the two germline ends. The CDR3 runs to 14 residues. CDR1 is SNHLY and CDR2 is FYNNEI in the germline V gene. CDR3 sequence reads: CASSRHASTDTQYF. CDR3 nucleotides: TGTGCCAGCAGCCGCCACGCTAGCACAGATACGCAGTATTTT.

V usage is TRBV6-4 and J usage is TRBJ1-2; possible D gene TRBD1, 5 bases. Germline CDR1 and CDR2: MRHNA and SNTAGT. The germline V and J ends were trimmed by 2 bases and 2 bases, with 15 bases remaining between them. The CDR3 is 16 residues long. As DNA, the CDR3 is TGTGCCAGCAGTGACGGGTCCCGGGACGGAAACTATGGCTACACCTTC. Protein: CASSDGSRDGNYGYTF.

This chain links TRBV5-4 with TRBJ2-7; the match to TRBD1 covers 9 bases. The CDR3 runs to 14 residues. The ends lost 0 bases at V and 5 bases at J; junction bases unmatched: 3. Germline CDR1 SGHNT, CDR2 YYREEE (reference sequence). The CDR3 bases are TGTGCCAGCAGCTTGGCCGGACAGGGGAACGAGCAGTACTTC. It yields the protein CASSLAGQGNEQYF.

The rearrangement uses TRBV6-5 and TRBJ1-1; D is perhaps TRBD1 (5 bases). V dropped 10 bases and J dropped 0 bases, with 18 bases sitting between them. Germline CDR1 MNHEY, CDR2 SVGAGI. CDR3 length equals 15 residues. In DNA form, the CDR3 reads TGTGCCACCGAGTTTACGGCAGGGATGAACACTGAAGCTTTCTTT. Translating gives CATEFTAGMNTEAFF.

The CDR3 spells CATSRDLGLAKNIQYF. In nucleotides, the CDR3 is TGTGCCACCAGCAGAGATTTGGGACTAGCCAAAAACATTCAGTACTTC. This chain joins TRBV15 and TRBJ2-4, with D maybe TRBD2 (6 bases). There are 16 residues in the CDR3. Germline CDR1 LNHNV, CDR2 YYDKDF (reference sequence). With 0 bases removed from V and 0 bases from J, the gap between germline ends came to 9 bases.